This T cell receptor beta chain came from a study of cytomegalovirus exposure and HLA in healthy donors. Study-level information: A prior analysis found 100 million to 140 million unique TCR beta sequences from approximately 200 million T cells. Ancestry clustering placed more than 80% of roughly 410 genotyped donors in the Caucasian-associated cluster.

The germline V gene has CDR1 SGHVS and CDR2 FNYEAQ. Trimming shortened V by 5 bases and J by 0 bases, and 11 bases separated the two germline ends. This CDR3 has 15 residues. Study results and caveats: Several V segments, TRBV6-2 and TRBV6-3 among them, could not be told apart and were dropped. The study recorded about 160 TCR beta chains that were cytomegalovirus-associated.

Worth noting for this clone: No antigen is known for it.

The PCR contained 60 Vbeta and 13 Jbeta primers. Sequenced by immunoSEQ multiplex PCR; TCRdb stores in-frame clones only, minus some. The sample lists 98,000 or so clones, about three quarters seen once, with over 15% in the top ten. The chain is built from TRBV7-6 and TRBJ2-1; D unresolved. Sequencing was performed on PBMCs. The receptor comes from a man aged 60-69 years in good health and CMV-seropositive. The CDR3 sequence is CASSTELYSYNEQFF. The CDR3 nucleotides read TGTGCCAGCAGCACTGAACTTTACTCCTACAATGAGCAGTTCTTC.